The 9 T cell receptor beta chains below come from one sample, sequenced in a study of T cell repertoires in cytomegalovirus infection (dated by TCRdb to the late 2010s). No antigen has been assigned to these receptors. The treatment or condition label of this sample denotes: in vitro stimulation with specific CMV peptide epitopes to enrich CMV-specific T cells. The sample was run on an Illumina HiSeq 1500. TCRdb handled the public reads itself, with Q25 trimming in fastp and clone calling in MiXCR, and kept productive beta chains. CDR3 protein duplicates are merged, each entry listing the most common genes and DNA. The sample contains 650,000 to 900,000 distinct CDR3 sequences, under 35% of them found a single time. Over 10% of the sample belongs to the ten largest clones. The material was cultured CD8+ T cells from PBMCs, obtained from culture after CMV antigen stimulation. The receptors derive from a human donor in good health (CMV status not recorded). Some clones in this sample may be carry-over from other donors' samples.

The chain links TRBV11-2 to TRBJ2-4; D is possibly TRBD1 (5 bases). The CDR3 runs to 16 residues. The V gene lost 2 bases and the J gene lost 1 base, with 12 bases spanning the gap. The germline V gene has CDR1 SGHAT and CDR2 FQNNGV. Written as DNA, the CDR3 is TGTGCCAGCAGCTTAATTTCATCAGGGGCCAAAAACATTCAGTACTTC. This gives the protein CASSLISSGAKNIQYF.

The sample holds a few counts of this clonotype. The chain links TRBV6-2 or TRBV6-3 to TRBJ2-6; D not resolved. The V end lost 2 bases, the J end lost 0 bases, and 8 bases lay between the germline ends. The CDR3 totals 16 residues. The germline CDR1 and CDR2 sequences are MNHEY and SVGEGT. DNA for the CDR3: TGTGCCAGCAGTTACCCCGGGTTCTCTGGGGCCAACGTCCTGACTTTC. Its translation: CASSYPGFSGANVLTF.

This sequence joins TRBV19 and TRBJ2-1; TRBD2 matches 7 bases. Trimming took 6 bases from V and 4 from J; bases not matched to a gene: 6. CDR1 is LNHDA and CDR2 is SQIVND in the germline V gene (reference sequence). The CDR3 runs 14 residues. The CDR3 protein is CASSSGVGYNEQFF. The CDR3 nucleotides are TGTGCCAGTAGCAGCGGGGTTGGGTACAATGAGCAGTTCTTC. The variable domain in full, completed from reference TRBV19 and TRBJ2-1, reads DGGITQSPKYLFRKEGQNVTLSCEQNLNHDAMYWYRQDPGQGLRLIYYSQIVNDFQKGDIAEGYSVSREKKESFPLTVTSAQKNPTAFYLCASSSGVGYNEQFFGPGTRLTVL.

The genes are TRBV7-9 and TRBJ2-7, with D hard to call. The CDR3 covers 11 residues. Trimming shortened V by 2 bases and J by 4 bases, and 3 bases separated the two germline ends. Germline loops: CDR1 SEHNR, CDR2 FQNEAQ (reference sequence). This CDR3 is CASSLKYEQYV. As DNA, the CDR3 is TGTGCCAGCAGCTTAAAGTACGAGCAGTACGTC.

This clonotype showed up many times. The chain combines TRBV7-8 with TRBJ1-1; the D gene is possibly TRBD1 (5 bases). The CDR3 runs 17 residues. The V end was cut by 2 bases, the J end by 1 base, with 17 bases between. The germline CDR1 and CDR2 sequences are SGHVS and FQNEAQ. CDR3 sequence: CASSLSNQGLPNTEAFF. Here the CDR3 DNA reads TGTGCCAGCAGCTTATCAAACCAGGGCCTGCCGAACACTGAAGCTTTCTTT.

Only a few counts were recorded for this clonotype. The rearrangement links TRBV29-1 to TRBJ1-2, with D possibly being TRBD1 (5 bases). Deletions cut 1 base from V and 1 base from J, with 10 bases between. CDR3 length: 14 residues. Germline CDR1 and CDR2: SQVTM and ANQGSEA. The CDR3 DNA reads TGCAGCGTTGAAGCGGGACGGGTTAACTATGGCTACACCTTC. Translation: CSVEAGRVNYGYTF.

The J gene is TRBJ2-2, the V gene TRBV5-4; TRBD2 is a possible D gene (6 bases). Germline CDR1 and CDR2: SGHNT and YYREEE (reference sequence). Trimming pared 6 bases from V and 2 bases from J, leaving 11 bases between. This CDR3 is built from 14 residues. The CDR3 DNA sequence: TGTGCCAGCACCCCGGGGGTCAACACCGGGGAGCTGTTTTTT. Amino acid sequence: CASTPGVNTGELFF. The full variable domain, its missing parts supplied by reference TRBV5-4 and TRBJ2-2, is ETGVTQSPTHLIKTRGQQVTLRCSSQSGHNTVSWYQQALGQGPQFIFQYYREEENGRGNFPPRFSGLQFPNYSSELNVNALELDDSALYLCASTPGVNTGELFFGEGSRLTVL.

This clonotype was picked up a small number of times. The genes are TRBV4-3 and TRBJ2-5; tentative D call: TRBD1 (5 bases). Trimming took 0 bases from V and 5 from J, leaving 13 bases between them. CDR3 length: 15 amino acids. The V gene's germline CDR1 is LGHNA and CDR2 YSLEER. As DNA, the CDR3 is TGCGCCAGCAGCCAAGAAGGGGCAGGGTGGGAGACCCAGTACTTC. It yields the protein CASSQEGAGWETQYF.

This rearrangement joins TRBV27 to TRBJ1-4; no definite D call. Trimming left V 5 bases short and J 0 bases short, with 13 bases between. The length of the CDR3 is 16 residues. Looked up from germline, CDR1 is MNHEY and CDR2 is SMNVEV (reference sequence). CDR3 DNA sequence: TGTGCCAGCAGTCGGGCAGTGGCCGCAACTAATGAAAAACTGTTTTTT. As protein: CASSRAVAATNEKLFF.